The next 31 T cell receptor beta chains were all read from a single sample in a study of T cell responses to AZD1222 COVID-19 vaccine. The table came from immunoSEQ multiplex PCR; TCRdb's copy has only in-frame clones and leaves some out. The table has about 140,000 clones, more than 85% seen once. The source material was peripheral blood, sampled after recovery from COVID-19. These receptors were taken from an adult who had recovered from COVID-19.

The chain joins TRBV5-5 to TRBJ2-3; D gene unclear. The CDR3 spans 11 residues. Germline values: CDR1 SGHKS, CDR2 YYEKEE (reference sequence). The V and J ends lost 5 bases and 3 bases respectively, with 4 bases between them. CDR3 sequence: CASSSTDTQYF. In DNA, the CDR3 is TGTGCCAGCAGTTCGACAGATACGCAGTATTTT. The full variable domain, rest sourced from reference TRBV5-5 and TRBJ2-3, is DAGVTQSPTHLIKTRGQQVTLRCSPISGHKSVSWYQQVLGQGPQFIFQYYEKEERGRGNFPDRFSARQFPNYSSELNVNALLLGDSALYLCASSSTDTQYFGPGTRLTVL.

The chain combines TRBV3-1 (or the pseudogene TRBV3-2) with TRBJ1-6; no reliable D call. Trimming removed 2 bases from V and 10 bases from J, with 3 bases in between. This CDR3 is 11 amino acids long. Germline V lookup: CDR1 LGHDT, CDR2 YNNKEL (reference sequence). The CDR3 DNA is TGTGCCAGCAGCCAAAACTCACCCCTCCACTTT. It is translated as CASSQNSPLHF.

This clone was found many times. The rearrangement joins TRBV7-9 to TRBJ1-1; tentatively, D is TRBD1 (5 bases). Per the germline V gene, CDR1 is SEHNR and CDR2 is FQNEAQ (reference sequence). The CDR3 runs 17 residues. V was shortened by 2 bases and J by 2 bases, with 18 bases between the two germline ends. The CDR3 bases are TGTGCCAGCAGCTTAATTTCCTACAGACAGAACAACACTGAAGCTTTCTTT. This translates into CASSLISYRQNNTEAFF.

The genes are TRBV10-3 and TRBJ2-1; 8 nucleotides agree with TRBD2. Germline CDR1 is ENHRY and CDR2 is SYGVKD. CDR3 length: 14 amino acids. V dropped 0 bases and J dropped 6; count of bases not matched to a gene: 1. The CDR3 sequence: CAISESGTSNEQFF. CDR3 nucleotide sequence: TGTGCCATCAGTGAGTCAGGGACTAGCAATGAGCAGTTCTTC.

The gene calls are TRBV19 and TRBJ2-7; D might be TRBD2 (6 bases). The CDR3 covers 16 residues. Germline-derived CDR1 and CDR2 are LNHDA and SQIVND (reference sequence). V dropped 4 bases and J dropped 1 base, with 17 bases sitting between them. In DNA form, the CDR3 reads TGTGCCAGTAGTAACCGGGGACTCTCAAGATCCTACGAGCAGTACTTC. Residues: CASSNRGLSRSYEQYF.

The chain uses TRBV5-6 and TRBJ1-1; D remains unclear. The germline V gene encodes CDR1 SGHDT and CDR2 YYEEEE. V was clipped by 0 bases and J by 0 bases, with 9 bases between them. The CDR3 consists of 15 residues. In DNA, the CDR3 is TGTGCCAGCAGCTTGGCGGGGTATCTGAACACTGAAGCTTTCTTT. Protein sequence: CASSLAGYLNTEAFF.

The CDR3 sequence is CASSYSQDRQETQYF. For the CDR3, the DNA is TGTGCCAGCAGTTACTCGCAGGACAGACAAGAGACCCAGTACTTC. This chain joins TRBV6-5 and TRBJ2-5; D perhaps matches TRBD1 (6 bases). CDR1 MNHEY and CDR2 SVGAGI come from the germline V gene. The CDR3 spans 15 residues. Trimming took 0 bases from V and 2 from J, leaving 10 bases between them.

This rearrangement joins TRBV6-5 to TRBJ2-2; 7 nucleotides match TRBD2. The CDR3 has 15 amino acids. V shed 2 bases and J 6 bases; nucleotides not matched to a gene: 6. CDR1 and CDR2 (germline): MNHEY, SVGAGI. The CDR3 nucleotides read TGTGCCAGCAGTTACCACGTCACTAGCGCCGGGGAGCTGTTTTTT. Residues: CASSYHVTSAGELFF.

CDR3 residues: CASSARGDEKLFF. The CDR3 DNA is TGCGCCAGCAGCGCCCGAGGAGATGAAAAACTGTTTTTT. The chain carries TRBV5-1 and TRBJ1-4; D is undetermined. Germline values: CDR1 SGHRS, CDR2 YFSETQ. The CDR3 has 13 residues. V was cut by 4 bases and J by 6 bases, with 10 bases left in between.

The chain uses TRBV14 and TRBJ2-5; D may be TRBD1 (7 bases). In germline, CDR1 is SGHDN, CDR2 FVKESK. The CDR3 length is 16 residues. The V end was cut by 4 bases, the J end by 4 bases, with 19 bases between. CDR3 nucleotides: TGTGCCAGCAGCCCGTTCGCAGGGGGAGGAGGAGAGACCCAGTACTTC. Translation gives CASSPFAGGGGETQYF.

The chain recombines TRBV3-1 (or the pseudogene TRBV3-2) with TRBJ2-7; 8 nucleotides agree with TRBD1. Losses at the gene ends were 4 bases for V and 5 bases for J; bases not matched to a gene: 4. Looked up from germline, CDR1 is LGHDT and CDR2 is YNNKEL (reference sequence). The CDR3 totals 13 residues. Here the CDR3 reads CASSLDRGHEQYF. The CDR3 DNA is TGTGCCAGCAGCCTTGACAGGGGTCACGAGCAGTACTTC.

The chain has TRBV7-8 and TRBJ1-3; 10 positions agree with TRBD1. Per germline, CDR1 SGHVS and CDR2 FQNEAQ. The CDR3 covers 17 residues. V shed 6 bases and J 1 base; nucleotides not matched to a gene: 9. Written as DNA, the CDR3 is TGTGCCAGCAGTCAGGGCCCGGGACAGGGGTCTGGAAACACCATATATTTT. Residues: CASSQGPGQGSGNTIYF.

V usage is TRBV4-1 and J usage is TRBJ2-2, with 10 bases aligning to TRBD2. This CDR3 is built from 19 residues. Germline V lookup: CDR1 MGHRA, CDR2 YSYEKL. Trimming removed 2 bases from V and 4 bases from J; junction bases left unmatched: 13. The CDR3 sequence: CASSQPPRSLAGGTGELFF. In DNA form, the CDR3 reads TGCGCCAGCAGCCAACCGCCGAGGTCCTTAGCGGGAGGCACCGGGGAGCTGTTTTTT.

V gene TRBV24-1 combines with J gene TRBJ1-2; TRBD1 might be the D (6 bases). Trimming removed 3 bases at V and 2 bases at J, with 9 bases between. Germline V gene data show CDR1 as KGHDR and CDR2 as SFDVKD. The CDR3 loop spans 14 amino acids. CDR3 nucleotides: TGTGCCACCAGTGATCCAGGGGAAAACTATGGCTACACCTTC. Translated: CATSDPGENYGYTF.

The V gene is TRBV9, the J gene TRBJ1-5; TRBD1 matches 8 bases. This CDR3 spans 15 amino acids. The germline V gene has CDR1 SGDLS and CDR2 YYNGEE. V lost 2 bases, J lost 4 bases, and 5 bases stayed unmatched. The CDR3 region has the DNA TGTGCCAGCAGCGTTCAGGGGGCCGCAAATCAGCCCCAGCATTTT. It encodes CASSVQGAANQPQHF.

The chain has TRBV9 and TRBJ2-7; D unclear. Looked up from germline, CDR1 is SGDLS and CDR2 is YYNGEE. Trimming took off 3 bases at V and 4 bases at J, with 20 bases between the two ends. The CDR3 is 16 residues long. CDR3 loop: CASSARYNSGTYEQYF. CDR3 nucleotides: TGTGCCAGCAGCGCCCGATATAACTCGGGCACTTACGAGCAGTACTTC.

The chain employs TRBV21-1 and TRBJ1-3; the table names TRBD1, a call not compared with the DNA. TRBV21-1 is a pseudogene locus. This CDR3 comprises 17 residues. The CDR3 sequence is CASSKAGLETAGNTIYF. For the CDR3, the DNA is TGTGCCAGCAGCAAAGCCGGCTTGGAGACAGCAGGAAACACCATATATTTT.

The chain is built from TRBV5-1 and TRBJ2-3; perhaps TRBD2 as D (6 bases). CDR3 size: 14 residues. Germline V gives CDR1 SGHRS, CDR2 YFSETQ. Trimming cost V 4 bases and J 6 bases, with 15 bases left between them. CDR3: CASSNRDSGDTQYF. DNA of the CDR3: TGCGCCAGCAGCAACCGGGACTCAGGGGATACGCAGTATTTT.

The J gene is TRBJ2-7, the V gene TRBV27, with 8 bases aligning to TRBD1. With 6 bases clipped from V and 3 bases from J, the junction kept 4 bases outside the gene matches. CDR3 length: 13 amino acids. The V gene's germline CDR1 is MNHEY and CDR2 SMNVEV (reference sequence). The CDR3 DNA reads TGTGCCAGCAGATCCGGGACAGGCTACGAGCAGTACTTC. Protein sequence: CASRSGTGYEQYF.

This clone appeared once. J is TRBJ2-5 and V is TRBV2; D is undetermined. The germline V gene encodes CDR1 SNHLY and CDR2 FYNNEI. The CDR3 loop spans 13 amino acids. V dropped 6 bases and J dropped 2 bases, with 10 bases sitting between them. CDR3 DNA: TGTGCCAGCAGGGCCCAGCTGCAAGAGACCCAGTACTTC. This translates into CASRAQLQETQYF.

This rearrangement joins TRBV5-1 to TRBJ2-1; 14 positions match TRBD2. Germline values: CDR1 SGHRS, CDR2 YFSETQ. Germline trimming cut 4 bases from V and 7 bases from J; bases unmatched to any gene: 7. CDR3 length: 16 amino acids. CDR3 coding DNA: TGCGCCAGCAGCGGGGGACTAGCGGGAGTAGTTAATGAGCAGTTCTTC. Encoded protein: CASSGGLAGVVNEQFF.

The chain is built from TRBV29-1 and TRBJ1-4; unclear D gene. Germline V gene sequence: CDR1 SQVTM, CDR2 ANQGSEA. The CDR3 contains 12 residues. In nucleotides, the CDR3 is TGCACCTTAAAGGTGGGTAATGAAAAACTGTTTTTT. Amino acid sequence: CTLKVGNEKLFF.

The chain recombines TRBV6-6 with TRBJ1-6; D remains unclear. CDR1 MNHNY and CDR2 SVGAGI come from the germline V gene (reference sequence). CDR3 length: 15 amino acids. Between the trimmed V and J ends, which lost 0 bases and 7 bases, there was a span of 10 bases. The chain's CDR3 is CASSYSSASNSPLHF. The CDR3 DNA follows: TGTGCCAGCAGTTACTCATCCGCGAGCAATTCACCCCTCCACTTT.

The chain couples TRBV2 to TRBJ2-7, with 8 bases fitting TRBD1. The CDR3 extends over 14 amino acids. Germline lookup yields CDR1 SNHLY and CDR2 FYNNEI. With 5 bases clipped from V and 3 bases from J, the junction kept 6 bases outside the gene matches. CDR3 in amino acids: CASSSGQGVYEQYF. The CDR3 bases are TGTGCCAGCAGTTCCGGACAGGGTGTCTACGAGCAGTACTTC.

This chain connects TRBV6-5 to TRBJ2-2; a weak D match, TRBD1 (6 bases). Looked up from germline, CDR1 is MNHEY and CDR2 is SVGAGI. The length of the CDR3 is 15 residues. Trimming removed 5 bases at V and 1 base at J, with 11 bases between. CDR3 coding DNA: TGTGCCAGCAGTCCCGGACAGCGGAACACCGGGGAGCTGTTTTTT. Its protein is CASSPGQRNTGELFF.

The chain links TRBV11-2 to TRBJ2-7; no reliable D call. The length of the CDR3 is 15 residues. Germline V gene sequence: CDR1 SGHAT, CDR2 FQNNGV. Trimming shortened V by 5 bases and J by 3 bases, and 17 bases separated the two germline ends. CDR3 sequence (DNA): TGTGCCAGCAGCCCGGACCCTGGACGCAGCTACGAGCAGTACTTC. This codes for CASSPDPGRSYEQYF.

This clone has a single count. Here the CDR3 DNA reads TGTGCCAGCAGCGCCTCGACAGTCGGTAATGAAAAACTGTTTTTT. Protein sequence: CASSASTVGNEKLFF. The chain is built from TRBV4-2 and TRBJ1-4, with a possible D match to TRBD1 (5 bases). V lost 5 bases, J lost 4 bases, and 14 bases lay in between. In germline, CDR1 is LGHNA, CDR2 YNFKEQ. The CDR3 loop spans 15 amino acids.

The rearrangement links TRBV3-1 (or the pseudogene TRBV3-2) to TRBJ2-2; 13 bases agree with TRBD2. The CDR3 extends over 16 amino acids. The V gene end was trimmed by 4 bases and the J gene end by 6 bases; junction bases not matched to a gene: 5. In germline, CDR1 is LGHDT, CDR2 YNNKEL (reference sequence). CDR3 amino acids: CASSPRTSGSAGELFF. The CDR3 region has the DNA TGTGCCAGCAGCCCCAGGACTAGCGGGAGTGCCGGGGAGCTGTTTTTT.

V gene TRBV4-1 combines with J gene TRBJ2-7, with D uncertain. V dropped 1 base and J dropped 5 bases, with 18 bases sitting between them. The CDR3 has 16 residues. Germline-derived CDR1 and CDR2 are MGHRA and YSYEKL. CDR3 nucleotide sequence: TGCGCCAGCAGCCAAGCTGGGGTGCGGATGCTCGACGAGCAGTACTTC. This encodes CASSQAGVRMLDEQYF.

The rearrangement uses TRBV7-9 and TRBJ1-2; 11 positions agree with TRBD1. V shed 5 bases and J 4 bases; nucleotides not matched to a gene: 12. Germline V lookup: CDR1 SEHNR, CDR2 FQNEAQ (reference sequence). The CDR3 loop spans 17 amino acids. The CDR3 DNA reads TGTGCCAGCAGCATCGGACAGGGGGCCGCTATAGCCTATGGCTACACCTTC. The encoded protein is CASSIGQGAAIAYGYTF.

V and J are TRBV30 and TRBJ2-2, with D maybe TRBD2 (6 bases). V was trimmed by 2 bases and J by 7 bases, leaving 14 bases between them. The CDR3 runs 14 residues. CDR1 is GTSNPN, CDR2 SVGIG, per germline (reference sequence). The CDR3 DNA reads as TGTGCCTGGAGTTTCCTAGCGAGGGACGGGGAGCTGTTTTTT. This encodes CAWSFLARDGELFF.